The 8 T cell receptor beta chains below were found in one sample sequenced in a study of cytomegalovirus exposure and HLA in healthy donors. Primers included in the PCR were 60 Vbeta and 13 Jbeta primers. Using immunoSEQ multiplex PCR, the repertoire was profiled, and TCRdb retains in-frame clones only, with some absent. The sample shows some 200,000 clones, around 79% of them seen only once. The specimen was PBMCs. These receptors were collected from a girl aged 2 to 10 in good health and CMV-seronegative.

This chain uses TRBV4-2 with TRBJ2-1, with 9 bases lining up with TRBD1. V lost 4 bases to trimming and J lost 4 bases; unmatched junction nucleotides: 8. The CDR3 sequence is 16 residues long. CDR1 and CDR2 (germline): LGHNA, YNFKEQ. CDR3 sequence: CASSPRDRGAYNEQFF. The CDR3 bases are TGTGCCAGCAGCCCACGTGACAGGGGGGCTTACAATGAGCAGTTCTTC.

The chain carries TRBV6-1 and TRBJ1-1; 7 nucleotides line up with TRBD1. The trim removed 4 bases at V and 3 bases at J, leaving 5 bases unmatched. Germline V lookup: CDR1 MNHNS, CDR2 SASEGT. CDR3 size: 14 residues. This CDR3 reads CASSGRQGDTEAFF. The CDR3 bases are TGTGCCAGCAGTGGTCGACAGGGTGACACTGAAGCTTTCTTT.

This chain uses TRBV29-1 with TRBJ1-1; TRBD1 is a possible D gene (6 bases). With 7 bases removed from V and 2 bases from J, the gap between germline ends came to 14 bases. This CDR3 region has 13 residues. Germline V gene data show CDR1 as SQVTM and CDR2 as ANQGSEA. The CDR3 DNA sequence: TGCAGCGCCCGACAGGAACTAAACACTGAAGCTTTCTTT. Amino acids: CSARQELNTEAFF. Full variable domain (remainder filled in from reference TRBV29-1 and TRBJ1-1): SAVISQKPSRDICQRGTSLTIQCQVDSQVTMMFWYRQQPGQSLTLIATANQGSEATYESGFVIDKFPISRPNLTFSTLTVSNMSPEDSSIYLCSARQELNTEAFFGQGTRLTVV.

The rearrangement joins TRBV15 to TRBJ2-5; the D gene is possibly TRBD1 (6 bases). The CDR3 is made up of 13 amino acids. Between the trimmed V and J ends, which lost 6 bases and 1 base, there was a span of 9 bases. Germline-derived CDR1 and CDR2 are LNHNV and YYDKDF (reference sequence). The CDR3 nucleotides are TGTGCCACCAGTAGGACAGCCCAAGAGACCCAGTACTTC. The encoded protein is CATSRTAQETQYF.

Details on this clone: One junction end does not reproduce the germline sequence, and a read error may be involved. The chain uses TRBV4-1 and TRBJ2-7; the D is unclear. The CDR3 is made up of 11 amino acids. Germline V gene data show CDR1 as MGHRA and CDR2 as YSYEKL. The CDR3 DNA reads as TGCGCCAGCAGCCGATCCTCTAGTTTTCACTTC. It yields the protein CASSRSSSFHF.

Only a few counts were recorded for this clone. The V and J genes are TRBV6-1 and TRBJ2-7, with 11 nucleotides matching TRBD2. V was pared by 6 bases and J by 6 bases, with 4 bases of the junction left unmatched. CDR3 length: 13 residues. Germline CDR1 and CDR2: MNHNS and SASEGT. CDR3 nucleotide sequence: TGTGCCAGCAGGGGACTAGCGGTCCGCGAGCAGTACTTC. It specifies CASRGLAVREQYF.

This clone has a single count. The CDR3, as DNA: TGTGCCAGCAGTGAATATGGGACTAGCTCCTACAATGAGCAGTTCTTC. Protein sequence: CASSEYGTSSYNEQFF. The chain has TRBV6-1 and TRBJ2-1, with TRBD2 matching 8 bases. Germline-derived CDR1 and CDR2 are MNHNS and SASEGT. This CDR3 has 16 residues. J was trimmed by 0 bases and V by 2 bases; bases with no gene match: 3.

The chain links TRBV2 to TRBJ2-1; perhaps TRBD2 as D (5 bases). The CDR3 runs to 14 residues. CDR1 is SNHLY, CDR2 FYNNEI, per germline. Trimming took off 2 bases at V and 4 bases at J, with 9 bases between the two ends. The CDR3 nucleotides read TGTGCCAGCAGTGAATGGACTTTGTACAATGAGCAGTTCTTC. Translated: CASSEWTLYNEQFF.